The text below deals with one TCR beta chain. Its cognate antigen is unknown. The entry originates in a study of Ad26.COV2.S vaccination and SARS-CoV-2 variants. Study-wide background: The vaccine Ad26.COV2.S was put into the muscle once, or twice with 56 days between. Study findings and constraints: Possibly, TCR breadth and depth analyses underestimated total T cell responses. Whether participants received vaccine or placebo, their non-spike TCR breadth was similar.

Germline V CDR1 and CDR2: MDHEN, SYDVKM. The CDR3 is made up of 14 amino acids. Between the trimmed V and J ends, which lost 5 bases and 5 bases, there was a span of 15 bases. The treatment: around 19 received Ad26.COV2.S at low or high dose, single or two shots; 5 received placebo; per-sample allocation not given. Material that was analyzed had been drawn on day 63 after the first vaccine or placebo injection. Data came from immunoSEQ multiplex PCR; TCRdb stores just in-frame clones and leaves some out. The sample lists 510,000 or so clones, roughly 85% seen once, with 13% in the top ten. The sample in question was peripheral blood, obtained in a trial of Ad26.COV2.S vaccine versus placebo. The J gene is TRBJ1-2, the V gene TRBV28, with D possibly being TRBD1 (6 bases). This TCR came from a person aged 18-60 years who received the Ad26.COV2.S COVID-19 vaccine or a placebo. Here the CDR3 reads CASSLGDIGYGYTF. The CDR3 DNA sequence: TGTGCCAGCAGTCTGGGGGACATTGGGTATGGCTACACCTTC.